The clone carrying this TCR beta chain showed up many times. Its antigen is unknown. TCRdb redid the calling of the 5' RACE reads with MiXCR, one entry per CDR3 protein. The sample consists of some 320,000 distinct CDR3 sequences, roughly 15% of them appearing once. Trimming took off 5 bases at V and 9 bases at J, with 8 bases between the two ends. Germline CDR1 is MNHEY and CDR2 is SVGEGT. CDR3 length: 11 amino acids. The data stem from a study of T-cell memory formation after mild COVID-19. Overall study results and limits: Among CD4+ contracting clones, most were CM and EM, and CD8+ ones EMRA.

The chain employs TRBV6-2 or TRBV6-3 and TRBJ2-1; D not certain. This clonotype was obtained from a man aged 18 to 35 who had mild COVID-19 (a few samples of this study predate the infection). Cell type and time point are not known. Sequencing was carried out using PBMCs or a T cell subset sorted from them (not recorded which). The DNA for the CDR3 is TGTGCCAGCAGTAGCCTGGGTGAGCAGTTCTTC. Translation gives CASSSLGEQFF.